The sequence of this T cell receptor beta chain was determined in a study of shared clonotypes between healthy human individuals. Study findings and constraints: Relative to clonotypes present in all four donors, those not shared had lower generation probabilities.

Worth noting for this clone: Its antigen is currently unknown.

Assay used: immunoSEQ multiplex PCR; TCRdb lists only in-frame clones, some missing. The sample holds approximately 2.5 million clones, over 85% seen once. Looked up from germline, CDR1 is SGHAT and CDR2 is FQDESV (reference sequence). V lost 5 bases to trimming and J lost 9 bases; unmatched junction nucleotides: 18. This CDR3 has 18 amino acids. The receptor's source is a man aged 18 to 35 in good health. Some clones in this sample may be carry-over from other donors' samples. The rearrangement joins TRBV11-1 to TRBJ2-1, with 11 bases identical to TRBD2. Specimen: naive CD4+ T cells from PBMCs. Subset reported: CD45RA+ positively selected. The CDR3 here is CASSDDSGRENSWGEQFF. The CDR3 DNA sequence: TGTGCCAGCAGCGACGATAGCGGGAGGGAAAACTCCTGGGGTGAGCAGTTCTTC.